The rows below give T cell receptor beta chains drawn from one sample of a study of CD8 T cells in ankylosing spondylitis. Each CDR3 protein is one row after TCRdb ran MiXCR on the 5' RACE reads. The table lists approximately 440,000 distinct CDR3 sequences, 17% of them singletons, with around 0.92% in the top ten. Sequenced sample: blood, either unsorted or a sorted T cell fraction (not recorded which). The receptors here all came from a male donor with ankylosing spondylitis. Each CDR3 is given with its conserved first and last residue. Clone size is given for some rows only: seen once, a few or many times, or a class if the clone is expanded.

few | TRBV20-1 | CSAMEGGSGFLEQFF
- | TRBV29-1 | CSVAQTGVGETQYF
many | TRBV20-1 | CSARRQGPMEAFF
few | TRBV27 | CASSLSTGHTDTQYF
- | TRBV5-1 | CASSLPGANTEAFF
- | TRBV20-1 | CSARTGTKTFSTDTQYF
many | TRBV12-3/TRBV12-4 | CASSFAYGYTF
few | TRBV6-2/TRBV6-3 | CASSYSTFRGNQPQHF
- | TRBV29-1 | CSVHIGKTSGTEQYF
- | TRBV15 | CATSRDRTYEQYF
few | TRBV2 | CASSEQSKGRQAFF
few | TRBV20-1 | CSARDGTNKRGIYNEQFF
- | TRBV5-1 | CASSSGPWGATNEKLFF
many | TRBV12-3/TRBV12-4 | CASSSRTGGNQPQHF